This T cell receptor (beta chain) appears in the sequencing data of a study of cytomegalovirus exposure and HLA in healthy donors. Germline V gene sequence: CDR1 SGHNT, CDR2 YENEEA. J was trimmed by 6 bases and V by 1 base; bases with no gene match: 8. The CDR3 runs to 16 residues. Vbeta (60) and Jbeta (13) primers were used in the PCR. The protocol was immunoSEQ multiplex PCR, while the TCRdb copy is restricted to in-frame clones and leaves out a portion. The sample holds over 90,000 clones, around 65% seen once. The rearrangement links TRBV11-3 to TRBJ2-1, with 8 bases lining up with TRBD2. Material: PBMCs. This TCR was sampled from a woman between 45 and 65 years old in good health and CMV-seronegative. The CDR3 coding sequence is TGTGCCAGCAGCTTAGGGGGTAGCGGGGTGATCAATGAGCAGTTCTTC. It codes for CASSLGGSGVINEQFF.